Each of the 5 T cell receptor beta chains below was sequenced from the same sample in a study of blood T cell repertoires in COVID-19. Here immunoSEQ multiplex PCR was the method, and the copy in TCRdb shows in-frame clones only, minus some. The data show about 220,000 clones, about 86% seen once. Sequencing used peripheral blood. These TCRs come from a woman aged 55-70 years with acute or convalescent COVID-19.

The rearrangement uses TRBV10-3 and TRBJ2-1; 7 bases are shared with TRBD1. The CDR3 length is 13 residues. V lost 10 bases to trimming and J lost 7 bases; unmatched junction nucleotides: 10. CDR1 ENHRY and CDR2 SYGVKD come from the germline V gene. CDR3: CATGRTGFNEQFF. The CDR3 nucleotides read TGTGCCACCGGCCGGACAGGATTTAATGAGCAGTTCTTC.

V and J are TRBV19 and TRBJ2-1; the D is unclear. The germline V gene encodes CDR1 LNHDA and CDR2 SQIVND (reference sequence). The CDR3 length is 13 residues. With 7 bases removed from V and 7 bases from J, the gap between germline ends came to 14 bases. In DNA, the CDR3 is TGTGCCAGTACCCCGACCTACGGGAATGAGCAGTTCTTC. Translated: CASTPTYGNEQFF.

The V and J genes are TRBV25-1 and TRBJ1-4; D is possibly TRBD1 (5 bases). The germline CDR1 and CDR2 sequences are MGHDK and SYGVNS. The V end was cut by 1 base, the J end by 7 bases, with 10 bases between. CDR3 size: 14 residues. CDR3 in amino acids: CASSESPGREKLFF. Here the CDR3 DNA reads TGTGCCAGCAGTGAATCTCCAGGGCGTGAAAAACTGTTTTTT. The entire variable domain, with the rest obtained from reference TRBV25-1 and TRBJ1-4, is as follows: EADIYQTPRYLVIGTGKKITLECSQTMGHDKMYWYQQDPGMELHLIHYSYGVNSTEKGDLSSESTVSRIRTEHFPLTLESARPSHTSQYLCASSESPGREKLFFGSGTQLSVL.

The CDR3 spells CASSSPQETQYF. Here the CDR3 DNA reads TGCGCCAGCAGCTCCCCTCAAGAGACCCAGTACTTC. The chain recombines TRBV5-1 with TRBJ2-5, with no clear D. There are 12 residues in the CDR3. The germline V and J ends were trimmed by 3 bases and 2 bases, with 5 bases remaining between them. From germline, CDR1 is SGHRS and CDR2 YFSETQ.

The chain employs TRBV29-1 and TRBJ1-1, with D unclear. V lost 6 bases and J 3 bases, leaving 8 bases between the germline ends. The CDR3 is made up of 11 amino acids. Germline loops: CDR1 SQVTM, CDR2 ANQGSEA. CDR3 amino acids: CSVDGYTEAFF. CDR3 nucleotides: TGCAGCGTAGACGGGTACACTGAAGCTTTCTTT.